This T cell receptor (beta chain) was found in a study of T cell responses to AZD1222 COVID-19 vaccine. This CDR3 region has 15 residues. The germline gives CDR1 MNHNS, CDR2 SASEGT. V shed 2 bases and J shed 7 bases, with 14 bases lying between them. Assay: immunoSEQ multiplex PCR; the TCRdb copy retains only in-frame clones and omits some. The sample yields tens of thousands of clones, over 85% seen once. The chain combines TRBV6-1 with TRBJ2-2, with D possibly matching TRBD1 (5 bases). This clonotype originated in an adult in good health. Here the sequenced sample was peripheral blood, taken on day 0 of AZD1222 vaccination. Here the CDR3 DNA reads TGTGCCAGCAGTGAAAGAGGTGCAGGGTACGGGGAGCTGTTTTTT. Amino acids: CASSERGAGYGELFF.